This TCR beta chain was observed in a study of T cells expressing NK-cell markers. From its re-call of the 5' RACE reads, TCRdb lists each CDR3 protein once, without DNA. Its table records 90,000 to 130,000 distinct CDR3 sequences. This CDR3 spans 17 amino acids. Germline CDR1 is DFQATT and CDR2 is SNEGSKA (reference sequence). The receptor was isolated from a woman between 18 and 70 years old in good health. The specimen sequenced was blood T cells: a sorted CD56 or NKG2C T cell subset, CD4+ or CD8+ T cells, or bulk PBMC T cells (not recorded which). The rearrangement joins TRBV20-1 to TRBJ2-2; with no DNA, the TCRdb D assignment of TRBD2 cannot be verified. CDR3 sequence reads: CSARDSGGTSMTGELFF.